Shown below are 20 T cell receptor beta chains from a single sample sequenced in a study of blood T cell repertoires in COVID-19. Using immunoSEQ multiplex PCR, the repertoire was profiled, and TCRdb retains in-frame clones only, with some absent. The profile covers some 35,000 clones, with roughly 89% appearing a single time and less than 8% taken by the ten largest. The sample consisted of peripheral blood. These receptor sequences come from a human donor in a cohort sampled during active COVID-19.

The chain is built from TRBV5-1 and TRBJ2-1; 9 bases fit TRBD2. Germline V gene lookup returns CDR1 SGHRS and CDR2 YFSETQ. Trimming cost V 4 bases and J 3 bases; bases outside gene matches: 5. This CDR3 is built from 15 residues. The CDR3: CASSPASGVYNEQFF. The CDR3 region has the DNA TGCGCCAGCAGCCCCGCTAGCGGGGTCTACAATGAGCAGTTCTTC.

The V gene is TRBV30, the J gene TRBJ1-6, with TRBD1 matching over 7 bases. V trimming: 0 bases; J trimming: 10 bases; junction bases outside the gene matches: 9. CDR3 length equals 15 residues. Germline V lookup: CDR1 GTSNPN, CDR2 SVGIG (reference sequence). The CDR3 region is CAWSVRAGGVSPLHF. The CDR3 DNA follows: TGTGCCTGGAGTGTACGGGCAGGGGGTGTCTCACCCCTCCACTTT.

This rearrangement joins TRBV4-1 to TRBJ2-3; 11 bases match TRBD2. The CDR3 has 16 residues. V shed 3 bases, J shed 5 bases, and the junction held 7 bases outside the gene matches. Looked up from germline, CDR1 is MGHRA and CDR2 is YSYEKL. The CDR3 spells CASSQVLAGVVDTQYF. The CDR3, as DNA: TGCGCCAGCAGCCAGGTACTAGCGGGAGTGGTAGATACGCAGTATTTT.

This chain joins TRBV6-1 and TRBJ1-2, with TRBD1 matching over 8 bases. Germline trimming cut 1 base from V and 8 bases from J; bases unmatched to any gene: 9. The germline V gene has CDR1 MNHNS and CDR2 SASEGT. This CDR3 is built from 15 residues. This CDR3 is CASSEGQGIVGGYTF. The CDR3 nucleotides are TGTGCCAGCAGTGAAGGACAGGGGATTGTCGGGGGCTACACCTTC.

There are a few counts of this clone. The chain employs TRBV3-1 (or the pseudogene TRBV3-2) and TRBJ1-3; TRBD1 might be the D (6 bases). The germline CDR1 and CDR2 sequences are LGHDT and YNNKEL (reference sequence). V was cut by 4 bases and J by 0 bases, with 16 bases left in between. The CDR3 has 17 amino acids. CDR3 amino acids: CASSRQDSGSSGNTIYF. The DNA for the CDR3 is TGTGCCAGCAGCCGACAGGACAGCGGGAGCTCTGGAAACACCATATATTTT.

The chain joins TRBV2 to TRBJ2-1; 13 bases are shared with TRBD2. The CDR3 consists of 16 residues. Germline V CDR1 and CDR2: SNHLY, FYNNEI. Trimming took 6 bases from V and 2 from J; bases not matched to a gene: 4. The CDR3: CASRAGLAGAYNEQFF. CDR3 DNA: TGTGCCAGCAGGGCCGGACTAGCGGGAGCCTACAATGAGCAGTTCTTC. The full variable domain, rest sourced from reference TRBV2 and TRBJ2-1, is EPEVTQTPSHQVTQMGQEVILRCVPISNHLYFYWYRQILGQKVEFLVSFYNNEISEKSEIFDDQFSVERPDGSNFTLKIRSTKLEDSAMYFCASRAGLAGAYNEQFFGPGTRLTVL.

The chain carries TRBV3-1 (or the pseudogene TRBV3-2) and TRBJ1-5; tentatively, D is TRBD1 (5 bases). This CDR3 is built from 14 residues. Germline V gives CDR1 LGHDT, CDR2 YNNKEL (reference sequence). With 1 base removed from V and 4 bases from J, the gap between germline ends came to 8 bases. The CDR3 nucleotides read TGTGCCAGCAGCCAAGCGGGGGGGAATCAGCCCCAGCATTTT. This encodes CASSQAGGNQPQHF.

The chain recombines TRBV2 with TRBJ2-3, with 9 bases aligning to TRBD2. Germline V lookup: CDR1 SNHLY, CDR2 FYNNEI. With 4 bases clipped from V and 1 base from J, the junction kept 6 bases outside the gene matches. The CDR3 is 16 residues long. CDR3 loop: CASSATSGGGTDTQYF. The CDR3 bases are TGTGCCAGCAGTGCGACTAGCGGCGGGGGCACAGATACGCAGTATTTT.

This clone was observed a few times. V usage is TRBV9 and J usage is TRBJ1-1; D unresolved. Germline V gene sequence: CDR1 SGDLS, CDR2 YYNGEE. This CDR3 has 14 residues. With 0 bases removed from V and 7 bases from J, the gap between germline ends came to 13 bases. The DNA of the CDR3 is TGTGCCAGCAGCGTAGAGTCCGGTACGGGTGAAGCTTTCTTT. Translation gives CASSVESGTGEAFF.

J is TRBJ2-7 and V is TRBV19; 7 bases map to TRBD2. Trimming removed 6 bases from V and 2 bases from J; junction bases left unmatched: 19. Germline CDR1 LNHDA, CDR2 SQIVND (reference sequence). This CDR3 contains 18 residues. The CDR3 protein is CASSRFKTGTKGTYEQYF. CDR3 nucleotides: TGTGCCAGTAGCAGATTCAAAACCGGGACTAAAGGAACCTACGAGCAGTACTTC. The variable domain in full, with the rest retrieved from reference TRBV19 and TRBJ2-7, is DGGITQSPKYLFRKEGQNVTLSCEQNLNHDAMYWYRQDPGQGLRLIYYSQIVNDFQKGDIAEGYSVSREKKESFPLTVTSAQKNPTAFYLCASSRFKTGTKGTYEQYFGPGTRLTVT.

V usage is TRBV6-2 or TRBV6-3 and J usage is TRBJ1-1; possibly TRBD1 for D (6 bases). CDR1 and CDR2 (germline): MNHEY, SVGEGT. The CDR3 extends over 15 amino acids. V lost 0 bases and J 0 bases, leaving 8 bases between the germline ends. This CDR3 reads CASSYSGQLNTEAFF. The CDR3 DNA follows: TGTGCCAGCAGTTACTCAGGACAGTTGAACACTGAAGCTTTCTTT.

J is TRBJ2-3 and V is TRBV18; the D gene is possibly TRBD2 (6 bases). The length of the CDR3 is 15 residues. Trimming took off 2 bases at V and 4 bases at J, with 13 bases between the two ends. Per the germline V gene, CDR1 is KGHSH and CDR2 is LQKENI. This CDR3 is CASSPSGVVADTQYF. For the CDR3, the DNA is TGTGCCAGCTCACCATCGGGGGTCGTAGCAGATACGCAGTATTTT.

The chain links TRBV19 to TRBJ2-7; maybe TRBD1 (6 bases). The CDR3 length is 13 residues. The V end lost 0 bases, the J end lost 13 bases, and 16 bases lay between the germline ends. Germline CDR1 reads LNHDA; CDR2 reads SQIVND (reference sequence). Written as DNA, the CDR3 is TGTGCCAGTAGTATAGATCGGTGGGGGCTTCCTTACTTC. Translating it yields CASSIDRWGLPYF.

This chain uses TRBV5-6 with TRBJ2-3, with 10 bases that match TRBD1. V lost 4 bases to trimming and J lost 3 bases; unmatched junction nucleotides: 5. The germline gives CDR1 SGHDT, CDR2 YYEEEE. The CDR3 has 15 residues. CDR3 in amino acids: CASSQRTGGTDTQYF. CDR3 sequence (DNA): TGTGCCAGCAGCCAGAGGACAGGGGGAACAGATACGCAGTATTTT.

Here the CDR3 DNA reads TGTGCCAGCAGTACCGGGACAGCGGCTTTCTTT. It codes for CASSTGTAAFF. This chain joins TRBV6-5 and TRBJ1-1; 7 nucleotides line up with TRBD1. V lost 5 bases, J lost 11 bases, and 5 bases stayed unmatched. The germline V gene encodes CDR1 MNHEY and CDR2 SVGAGI. This CDR3 region has 11 residues.

The gene calls are TRBV5-1 and TRBJ2-1; 8 positions match TRBD2. V lost 2 bases, J lost 0 bases, and 7 bases stayed unmatched. CDR3 length: 17 residues. In germline, CDR1 is SGHRS, CDR2 YFSETQ. As DNA, the CDR3 is TGCGCCAGCAGCTTCGAGGCTAGCGGGTCCTCCTACAATGAGCAGTTCTTC. It is translated as CASSFEASGSSYNEQFF.

The chain uses TRBV30 and TRBJ1-4; no clear D. V was pared by 1 base and J by 2 bases, with 5 bases between. The CDR3 extends over 13 amino acids. CDR1 and CDR2 from the germline V gene are GTSNPN and SVGIG (reference sequence). The CDR3 is CAWSGGTNEKLFF. As DNA, the CDR3 is TGTGCCTGGAGTGGCGGCACTAATGAAAAACTGTTTTTT.

The chain recombines TRBV9 with TRBJ1-1; no clear D. The germline V gene has CDR1 SGDLS and CDR2 YYNGEE. The CDR3 is 13 amino acids. Trimming left V 7 bases short and J 3 bases short, with 13 bases between. This CDR3 is CASASQDYTEAFF. The CDR3 bases are TGTGCCAGCGCGTCCCAAGATTACACTGAAGCTTTCTTT.

The rearrangement links TRBV12-5 to TRBJ1-5; unclear D gene. The CDR3 has 15 amino acids. Trimming cost V 7 bases and J 0 bases, with 13 bases left between them. Germline lookup yields CDR1 LGHNT and CDR2 FRNRAP. The CDR3: CASAYDIYSNQPQHF. The CDR3, as DNA: TGTGCTAGTGCTTATGACATCTATAGCAATCAGCCCCAGCATTTT.

This clone was seen only once. This chain joins TRBV7-2 and TRBJ2-2; TRBD2 matches at 12 bases. J gave up 5 bases and V 2 bases, and 6 bases lay outside the gene matches. In germline, CDR1 is SGHTA, CDR2 FQGNSA. This CDR3 has 17 residues. DNA of the CDR3: TGTGCCAGCAGCTTATCGAGGGGGACTAGCGGGACCGGGGAGCTGTTTTTT. It codes for CASSLSRGTSGTGELFF. Supplemented by reference TRBV7-2 and TRBJ2-2, the full variable domain reads GAGVSQSPSNKVTEKGKDVELRCDPISGHTALYWYRQSLGQGLEFLIYFQGNSAPDKSGLPSDRFSAERTGGSVSTLTIQRTQQEDSAVYLCASSLSRGTSGTGELFFGEGSRLTVL.